A selection of T cell receptor beta chains follows, all from one sample in a study of T cell repertoires in ileal Crohn's disease. The data were produced by immunoSEQ multiplex PCR, yet TCRdb's version contains in-frame clones alone and is incomplete. The sample yields around 16,000 clones, over 45% seen once. Source material: ileal tissue. The receptors were gathered from an adult with Crohn's disease. Each CDR3 is given with its conserved first and last residue. The order of the fields is CDR3 protein, CDR3 DNA, V gene, clone size, D gene, J gene. D genes are given only for firm matches. Clone size is not always given. Where it is, it says once, few, many or a class for expanded clones.

CDR3 protein: CSVEAGAGVGYGYTF; CDR3 DNA: TGCAGCGTTGAAGCTGGCGCAGGGGTGGGCTATGGCTACACCTTC; V gene: TRBV29-1; clone size: few; D gene: -; J gene: TRBJ1-2
CDR3 protein: CASSTPPGPDYEQYF; CDR3 DNA: TGTGCCAGCAGCACCCCCCCCGGTCCCGACTACGAGCAGTACTTC; V gene: TRBV7-9; clone size: few; D gene: -; J gene: TRBJ2-7
CDR3 protein: CASIGQRSYEQYF; CDR3 DNA: TGTGCCAGCATCGGCCAGCGCTCCTACGAGCAGTACTTC; V gene: TRBV6-5; clone size: few; D gene: -; J gene: TRBJ2-7
CDR3 protein: CASSRGPLGEQYF; CDR3 DNA: TGTGCCAGCAGCAGGGGCCCGTTGGGCGAGCAGTACTTC; V gene: TRBV11-3; clone size: -; D gene: -; J gene: TRBJ2-7
CDR3 protein: CASSSIPPGLAEETQYF; CDR3 DNA: TGTGCCAGCAGCAGCATCCCCCCGGGACTAGCCGAAGAGACCCAGTACTTC; V gene: TRBV7-6; clone size: few; D gene: TRBD2; J gene: TRBJ2-5
CDR3 protein: CAWSPKDRGHINQPQHF; CDR3 DNA: TGTGCCTGGAGTCCGAAAGACAGGGGGCACATCAATCAGCCCCAGCATTTT; V gene: TRBV30; clone size: few; D gene: TRBD1; J gene: TRBJ1-5
CDR3 protein: CASSEDRNTEAFF; CDR3 DNA: TGTGCCAGCAGTGAGGACAGGAACACTGAAGCTTTCTTT; V gene: TRBV2; clone size: -; D gene: -; J gene: TRBJ1-1
CDR3 protein: CASSYSTSGGANIQYF; CDR3 DNA: TGTGCCAGCAGTTACAGTACTAGCGGGGGGGCAAACATTCAGTACTTC; V gene: TRBV6-5; clone size: -; D gene: TRBD2; J gene: TRBJ2-4
CDR3 protein: CAISGGRAEQYF; CDR3 DNA: TGTGCCATCAGTGGCGGGAGGGCCGAGCAGTACTTC; V gene: TRBV10-3; clone size: few; D gene: TRBD2; J gene: TRBJ2-7
CDR3 protein: CAWSVWASGRANEQYF; CDR3 DNA: TGTGCCTGGAGTGTATGGGCTAGCGGGAGGGCAAACGAGCAGTACTTC; V gene: TRBV30; clone size: -; D gene: TRBD2; J gene: TRBJ2-7
CDR3 protein: CASSPDRTNYGYTF; CDR3 DNA: TGTGCCAGCAGCCCGGACAGAACTAACTATGGCTACACCTTC; V gene: TRBV5-6; clone size: -; D gene: -; J gene: TRBJ1-2
CDR3 protein: CASSFGQRQYF; CDR3 DNA: TGCGCCAGCAGCTTCGGACAGCGTCAGTACTTC; V gene: TRBV5-1; clone size: -; D gene: -; J gene: TRBJ2-7
CDR3 protein: CASSYFGTENQPQHF; CDR3 DNA: TGTGCCAGCAGCTACTTCGGGACAGAGAATCAGCCCCAGCATTTT; V gene: TRBV5-6; clone size: -; D gene: TRBD1; J gene: TRBJ1-5
CDR3 protein: CASSTPGTSGDQKQFF; CDR3 DNA: TGTGCCAGCAGCACCCCCGGGACTAGCGGGGACCAGAAGCAGTTCTTC; V gene: TRBV7-2; clone size: few; D gene: TRBD2; J gene: TRBJ2-1
CDR3 protein: CASLEAVHEQFF; CDR3 DNA: TGTGCCAGCCTGGAGGCAGTCCATGAGCAGTTCTTC; V gene: TRBV2; clone size: -; D gene: -; J gene: TRBJ2-1
CDR3 protein: CASSPSGNTEAFF; CDR3 DNA: TGTGCCAGCTCACCATCGGGGAACACTGAAGCTTTCTTT; V gene: TRBV18; clone size: -; D gene: -; J gene: TRBJ1-1
CDR3 protein: CASSTSGLAQYF; CDR3 DNA: TGTGCCAGCAGCACATCAGGGTTGGCGCAGTATTTT; V gene: TRBV5-4; clone size: -; D gene: -; J gene: TRBJ2-3
CDR3 protein: CASSPRASGRVSRSTGELFF; CDR3 DNA: TGTGCCAGCAGCCCCCGGGCTAGCGGGAGGGTATCGCGGAGCACCGGGGAGCTGTTTTTT; V gene: TRBV7-3; clone size: -; D gene: TRBD2; J gene: TRBJ2-2
CDR3 protein: CASSVSRNTEAFF; CDR3 DNA: TGCGCCAGCAGTGTAAGTAGGAACACTGAAGCTTTCTTT; V gene: TRBV10-1; clone size: once; D gene: -; J gene: TRBJ1-1
CDR3 protein: CAWNRRLRAGELFF; CDR3 DNA: TGTGCCTGGAACAGACGGCTGCGCGCCGGGGAGCTGTTTTTT; V gene: TRBV30; clone size: few; D gene: -; J gene: TRBJ2-2
CDR3 protein: CASSPTGNYEQYF; CDR3 DNA: TGTGCCAGCTCACCCACAGGGAACTACGAGCAGTACTTC; V gene: TRBV18; clone size: few; D gene: -; J gene: TRBJ2-7
CDR3 protein: CAWSVPGGDNEQFF; CDR3 DNA: TGTGCCTGGAGTGTACCCGGCGGAGACAATGAGCAGTTCTTC; V gene: TRBV30; clone size: few; D gene: -; J gene: TRBJ2-1
CDR3 protein: CASIATAAYNEQFF; CDR3 DNA: TGTGCCAGCATCGCGACAGCCGCCTACAATGAGCAGTTCTTC; V gene: TRBV5-8; clone size: few; D gene: -; J gene: TRBJ2-1
CDR3 protein: CARENTGIAYGYTF; CDR3 DNA: TGTGCCAGGGAAAATACAGGGATCGCCTATGGCTACACCTTC; V gene: TRBV19; clone size: -; D gene: -; J gene: TRBJ1-2
CDR3 protein: CASSQDLESYEQYF; CDR3 DNA: TGTGCCAGCAGCCAAGATCTAGAGTCCTACGAGCAGTACTTC; V gene: TRBV4-2; clone size: few; D gene: -; J gene: TRBJ2-7
CDR3 protein: CASSLYNEKLFF; CDR3 DNA: TGTGCCAGCAGCCTATATAATGAAAAACTGTTTTTT; V gene: TRBV7-4; clone size: -; D gene: -; J gene: TRBJ1-4
CDR3 protein: CASSLALSHEQYF; CDR3 DNA: TGTGCCAGCAGTCTAGCCTTATCCCACGAGCAGTACTTC; V gene: TRBV2; clone size: -; D gene: -; J gene: TRBJ2-7
CDR3 protein: CASSWEANHYGYTF; CDR3 DNA: TGTGCCAGTAGTTGGGAGGCGAATCACTATGGCTACACCTTC; V gene: TRBV19; clone size: few; D gene: -; J gene: TRBJ1-2
CDR3 protein: CASSLYRGTSGELFF; CDR3 DNA: TGTGCCAGCAGTCTATACAGGGGGACGAGCGGGGAGCTGTTTTTT; V gene: TRBV28; clone size: -; D gene: TRBD1; J gene: TRBJ2-2
CDR3 protein: CASSTTGSTNEKLFF; CDR3 DNA: TGCGCCAGCAGCACCACAGGGTCAACTAATGAAAAACTGTTTTTT; V gene: TRBV4-3; clone size: -; D gene: -; J gene: TRBJ1-4
CDR3 protein: CASTTTRSSLYEQYF; CDR3 DNA: TGTGCCAGCACCACGACGCGGTCATCCCTCTACGAGCAGTACTTC; V gene: TRBV6-1; clone size: once; D gene: -; J gene: TRBJ2-7
CDR3 protein: CASSPNDGQSYGYTF; CDR3 DNA: TGTGCCAGCTCACCAAACGATGGGCAGTCCTATGGCTACACCTTC; V gene: TRBV18; clone size: -; D gene: -; J gene: TRBJ1-2
CDR3 protein: CASSPFSNQPQHF; CDR3 DNA: TGTGCCAGCTCACCCTTTAGCAATCAGCCCCAGCATTTT; V gene: TRBV18; clone size: -; D gene: -; J gene: TRBJ1-5
CDR3 protein: CASSSGTLQETQYF; CDR3 DNA: TGTGCCAGCAGCTCCGGGACTTTGCAAGAGACCCAGTACTTC; V gene: TRBV5-4; clone size: -; D gene: -; J gene: TRBJ2-5
CDR3 protein: CASTTTGPYEQYF; CDR3 DNA: TGTGCCAGCACGACGACAGGCCCCTACGAGCAGTACTTC; V gene: TRBV6-1; clone size: few; D gene: -; J gene: TRBJ2-7
CDR3 protein: CASSLADTYYEQYF; CDR3 DNA: TGTGCCAGCAGCTTAGCGGACACCTACTACGAGCAGTACTTC; V gene: TRBV7-2; clone size: -; D gene: -; J gene: TRBJ2-7
CDR3 protein: CASRGQGTDTQYF; CDR3 DNA: TGTGCCAGCAGGGGACAGGGGACAGATACGCAGTATTTT; V gene: TRBV6-1; clone size: -; D gene: TRBD1; J gene: TRBJ2-3
CDR3 protein: CATSSQMGSGELFF; CDR3 DNA: TGTGCCACCAGCTCTCAGATGGGGAGCGGGGAGCTGTTTTTT; V gene: TRBV15; clone size: -; D gene: -; J gene: TRBJ2-2
CDR3 protein: CASKEVSTEAFF; CDR3 DNA: TGTGCCAGCAAGGAGGTATCCACTGAAGCTTTCTTT; V gene: TRBV6-1; clone size: few; D gene: -; J gene: TRBJ1-1
CDR3 protein: CSVEHSPYGYTF; CDR3 DNA: TGCAGCGTTGAACACAGTCCCTATGGCTACACCTTC; V gene: TRBV29-1; clone size: -; D gene: -; J gene: TRBJ1-2
CDR3 protein: CSVDPSLGGIGYEQYF; CDR3 DNA: TGCAGCGTTGACCCCTCCCTAGGGGGAATAGGGTACGAGCAGTACTTC; V gene: TRBV29-1; clone size: few; D gene: -; J gene: TRBJ2-7
CDR3 protein: CASSFTGNTGELFF; CDR3 DNA: TGCGCCAGCAGTTTTACAGGGAACACCGGGGAGCTGTTTTTT; V gene: TRBV5-1; clone size: -; D gene: -; J gene: TRBJ2-2
CDR3 protein: CASSENPGVDYGYTF; CDR3 DNA: TGTGCCAGCAGTGAAAATCCAGGGGTCGACTATGGCTACACCTTC; V gene: TRBV2; clone size: few; D gene: -; J gene: TRBJ1-2
CDR3 protein: CASSSHYEQYF; CDR3 DNA: TGTGCCAGCAGTTCCCACTACGAGCAGTACTTC; V gene: TRBV7-2; clone size: -; D gene: -; J gene: TRBJ2-7
CDR3 protein: CASSLMSSYNEQFF; CDR3 DNA: TGTGCCAGCAGCCTGATGAGCTCCTACAATGAGCAGTTCTTC; V gene: TRBV2; clone size: few; D gene: -; J gene: TRBJ2-1
CDR3 protein: CASSVRGADGYTF; CDR3 DNA: TGTGCCAGCAGTGTCAGGGGGGCGGATGGCTACACCTTC; V gene: TRBV28; clone size: medium-sized; D gene: TRBD1; J gene: TRBJ1-2